Sequencing of this TCR beta chain was carried out in a study of shared clonotypes between healthy human individuals. Assay: immunoSEQ multiplex PCR; the TCRdb copy retains only in-frame clones and omits some. The sample lists roughly 1.4 million clones, approximately 98.5% occurring once. This CDR3 contains 14 residues. Germline lookup yields CDR1 MGHDK and CDR2 SYGVNS. Trimming removed 2 bases from V and 6 bases from J; junction bases left unmatched: 7. Study conclusions and caveats: What rarefaction showed was incomplete sorted-subset sequencing despite large depth. The authors sampled blood alone, and tissue repertoires likely differ. Around 5% was the fraction of naive CD4 clonotypes found shared across four donors.

Points on this clone: What it recognizes is unknown.

The chain combines TRBV25-1 with TRBJ2-7; TRBD2 matches at 7 bases. The source is a young man in good health. Specimen: naive CD4+ T cells sorted from blood. Subset denoted: CD45RA+ positively selected. CDR3 region: CASSEERGAVEQYF. CDR3 sequence (DNA): TGTGCCAGCAGTGAAGAGCGGGGAGCCGTCGAGCAGTACTTC.